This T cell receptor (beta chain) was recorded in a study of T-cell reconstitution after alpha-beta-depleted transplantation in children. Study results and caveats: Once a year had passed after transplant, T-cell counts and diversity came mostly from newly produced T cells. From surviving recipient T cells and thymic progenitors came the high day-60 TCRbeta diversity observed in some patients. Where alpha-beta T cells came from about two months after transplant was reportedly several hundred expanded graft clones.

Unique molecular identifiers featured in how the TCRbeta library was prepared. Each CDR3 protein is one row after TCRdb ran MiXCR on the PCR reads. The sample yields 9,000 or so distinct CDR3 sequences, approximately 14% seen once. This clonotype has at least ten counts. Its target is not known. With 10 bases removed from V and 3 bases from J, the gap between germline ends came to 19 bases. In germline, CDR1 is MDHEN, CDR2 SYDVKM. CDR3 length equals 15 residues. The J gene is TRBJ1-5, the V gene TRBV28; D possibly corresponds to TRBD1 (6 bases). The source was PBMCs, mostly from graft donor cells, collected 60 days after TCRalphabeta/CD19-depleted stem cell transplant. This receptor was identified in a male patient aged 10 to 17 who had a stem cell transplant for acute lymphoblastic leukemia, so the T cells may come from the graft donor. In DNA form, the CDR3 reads TGTGCCATCAGATCGGGGGGCTCTTACAATCAGCCCCAGCATTTT. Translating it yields CAIRSGGSYNQPQHF.